The 3 T cell receptor beta chains given below trace back to one sample, sequenced in a study of cytomegalovirus exposure and HLA in healthy donors. Primers for the PCR totalled 60 Vbeta and 13 Jbeta. TCRdb's table, derived via immunoSEQ multiplex PCR, lists solely in-frame clones and lacks some. The repertoire holds roughly 200,000 clones, with 75% to 85% as singletons. Sequenced input: PBMCs. These receptors were taken from a middle-aged woman in good health and CMV-seronegative.

The chain combines TRBV6-5 with TRBJ2-3; unclear D gene. The V gene's germline CDR1 is MNHEY and CDR2 SVGAGI. CDR3 length: 13 residues. V gave up 6 bases and J gave up 2 bases, with 9 bases separating them. The CDR3 DNA is TGTGCCAGCAGGTTCGCGGACACAGATACGCAGTATTTT. Amino acids: CASRFADTDTQYF.

V gene TRBV20-1 combines with J gene TRBJ1-1, with TRBD1 identical over 7 bases. This CDR3 contains 11 residues. Germline CDR1 DFQATT, CDR2 SNEGSKA (reference sequence). The junction had 4 bases not matched to a gene; V was cut back by 1 base and J by 11 bases. CDR3 DNA: TGCAGTGCTAGAGGACAGGGTAGGGCTTTCTTT. Translation: CSARGQGRAFF.

The chain employs TRBV11-3 and TRBJ2-3, with TRBD1 identical over 9 bases. The junction had 4 bases not matched to a gene; V was cut back by 4 bases and J by 2 bases. CDR3 length: 15 residues. The germline V gene encodes CDR1 SGHNT and CDR2 YENEEA. CDR3 coding DNA: TGTGCCAGCAGCTCGGGACAGGGCAACACAGATACGCAGTATTTT. It is translated as CASSSGQGNTDTQYF.